This entry lists 11 T cell receptor beta chains sequenced from one sample in a study of blood T cell repertoires in COVID-19. Profiling relied on immunoSEQ multiplex PCR, and the TCRdb table lists in-frame clones only, not all of them. The profile covers 300,000 to 400,000 clones, with almost 90% appearing a single time and 7% to 8% taken by the ten largest. Specimen: peripheral blood. These receptors all stem from a woman in her seventies with COVID-19, enrolled during active disease.

V is TRBV19 and J is TRBJ1-3; 8 nucleotides match TRBD1. Per germline, CDR1 LNHDA and CDR2 SQIVND (reference sequence). Trimming cost V 10 bases and J 4 bases; bases outside gene matches: 9. There are 14 residues in the CDR3. The DNA of the CDR3 is TGTGCCACCCGTTTACAGGGGGTAGGAAACACCATATATTTT. It is translated as CATRLQGVGNTIYF.

The gene calls are TRBV6-2 or TRBV6-3 and TRBJ2-3, with TRBD2 matching over 11 bases. This CDR3 spans 18 amino acids. J gave up 4 bases and V 2 bases, and 11 bases lay outside the gene matches. CDR1 MNHEY and CDR2 SVGEGT come from the germline V gene. CDR3 residues: CASSYPLAGGRDADTQYF. In DNA form, the CDR3 reads TGTGCCAGCAGTTACCCCCTAGCGGGGGGCCGTGATGCAGATACGCAGTATTTT.

The chain is built from TRBV28 and TRBJ1-5, with 7 bases fitting TRBD1. The V gene end was trimmed by 3 bases and the J gene end by 1 base; junction bases not matched to a gene: 12. Germline CDR1 is MDHEN and CDR2 is SYDVKM. This CDR3 is built from 18 residues. CDR3 sequence (DNA): TGTGCCAGCAGTTTTGGGGTCCCAGGGGGAAAGAGCAATCAGCCCCAGCATTTT. This translates into CASSFGVPGGKSNQPQHF.

J is TRBJ2-3 and V is TRBV13; 8 bases line up with TRBD1. Germline V gene sequence: CDR1 PRHDT, CDR2 FYEKMQ (reference sequence). V was clipped by 8 bases and J by 4 bases; unmatched bases: 8. CDR3 length: 14 amino acids. The CDR3 is CASGDRGRPDTQYF. The CDR3, as DNA: TGTGCCAGCGGCGACAGGGGTCGTCCAGATACGCAGTATTTT. Using reference TRBV13 and TRBJ2-3 for the parts outside the CDR3, the full variable domain is AAGVIQSPRHLIKEKRETATLKCYPIPRHDTVYWYQQGPGQDPQFLISFYEKMQSDKGSIPDRFSAQQFSDYHSELNMSSLELGDSALYFCASGDRGRPDTQYFGPGTRLTVL.

This clone occurred once. The chain recombines TRBV5-6 with TRBJ1-1; TRBD1 agrees at 8 bases. This CDR3 comprises 15 residues. V lost 6 bases to trimming and J lost 2 bases; unmatched junction nucleotides: 9. CDR1 and CDR2 (germline): SGHDT, YYEEEE. CDR3 loop: CASMEGQGVNTEAFF. The DNA for the CDR3 is TGTGCCAGCATGGAAGGACAGGGTGTTAACACTGAAGCTTTCTTT.

The chain links TRBV19 to TRBJ1-2; 10 nucleotides agree with TRBD1. V lost 7 bases and J lost 8; bases outside the gene matches: 13. Germline assignment: CDR1 LNHDA and CDR2 SQIVND (reference sequence). This CDR3 is built from 15 residues. The CDR3 coding sequence is TGTGCCAGTATGAGACAGGGGGCGCTTTTTCTCGGCTACACCTTC. It specifies CASMRQGALFLGYTF.

The J gene is TRBJ1-1, the V gene TRBV5-1; the match to TRBD1 covers 7 bases. The CDR3 covers 13 residues. With 3 bases clipped from V and 7 bases from J, the junction kept 6 bases outside the gene matches. Germline loops: CDR1 SGHRS, CDR2 YFSETQ. CDR3 in DNA: TGCGCCAGCAGCTCTCAGGGGGAAGATGAAGCTTTCTTT. Translated: CASSSQGEDEAFF.

The chain uses TRBV7-2 and TRBJ2-7, with 8 bases aligning to TRBD1. This CDR3 comprises 15 residues. CDR1 is SGHTA and CDR2 is FQGNSA in the germline V gene. V lost 6 bases to trimming and J lost 4 bases; unmatched junction nucleotides: 11. The CDR3 DNA reads TGTGCCAGCAGTAACGACCGGGACAGGATATACGAGCAGTACTTC. It encodes CASSNDRDRIYEQYF.

The V call is TRBV3-1 (or the pseudogene TRBV3-2), the J call TRBJ2-7; D uncertain. CDR3 length: 14 residues. Germline CDR1 is LGHDT and CDR2 is YNNKEL (reference sequence). The V gene lost 2 bases and the J gene lost 1 base, with 9 bases spanning the gap. The CDR3 DNA reads TGTGCCAGCAGCCAACCACATGATTCCTACGAGCAGTACTTC. It yields the protein CASSQPHDSYEQYF.

This rearrangement joins TRBV2 to TRBJ1-5; 8 bases are a match to TRBD1. Germline V gene data show CDR1 as SNHLY and CDR2 as FYNNEI. There are 15 residues in the CDR3. V was pared by 5 bases and J by 4 bases, with 7 bases of the junction left unmatched. The DNA for the CDR3 is TGTGCCAGCAGTCCCGGACAGGGTGATAATCAGCCCCAGCATTTT. This translates into CASSPGQGDNQPQHF.

This chain connects TRBV3-1 (or the pseudogene TRBV3-2) to TRBJ1-1; 7 bases fit TRBD1. Trimming cost V 6 bases and J 4 bases; bases outside gene matches: 8. Germline loops: CDR1 LGHDT, CDR2 YNNKEL (reference sequence). This CDR3 has 14 amino acids. CDR3 amino acids: CASRHDRATTEAFF. The DNA of the CDR3 is TGTGCCAGCAGACACGACAGGGCTACCACTGAAGCTTTCTTT.